This T cell receptor beta chain appears in the sequencing data of a study of T cells in localized non-small cell lung cancer. Clones were read by immunoSEQ multiplex PCR, and TCRdb kept only the in-frame ones, dropping some. This table has tens of thousands of clones, under 90% appearing once. Findings of the study overall: The study linked higher blood T cell density to longer overall survival. Among the top 100 tumor clones, a median around 62 appeared in adjacent lung. In uninvolved adjacent lung, T cell clonality reached its highest value, exceeding tumor.

Germline assignment: CDR1 SGHRS and CDR2 YFSETQ. CDR3 length: 14 residues. Trimming took off 2 bases at V and 6 bases at J, with 11 bases between the two ends. Regarding this clone: Its antigen is undetermined. The sample contains more than one DNA sequence encoding this CDR3.

The V gene is TRBV5-1, the J gene TRBJ1-4; D is perhaps TRBD1 (6 bases). The material was peripheral blood, obtained before any cancer treatment. This receptor was taken from a woman between 35 and 75 years old with stage I lung adenocarcinoma. CDR3 in DNA: TGCGCCAGCAGCTTCAGGGGTACGGATGAAAAACTGTTTTTT. It translates to CASSFRGTDEKLFF.